Shown below are 12 T cell receptor beta chains from a single sample sequenced in a study of early T cells in non-severe SARS-CoV-2 infection. TCRdb used MiXCR to reprocess the 5' RACE reads, holding one entry per CDR3 protein. The profile shows about 110,000 distinct CDR3 sequences, 11% of them singletons. The source material was whole blood. These TCRs come from an adult who was a healthcare worker with PCR-confirmed SARS-CoV-2 infection or an uninfected control (not recorded which).

Remarks on this clonotype: This may be a read error, as it is one base from a much larger clone. This rearrangement joins TRBV12-3 or TRBV12-4 to TRBJ2-6, with unresolved D. The CDR3 runs 13 residues. V was pared by 3 bases and J by 2 bases, with 2 bases between. The DNA of the CDR3 is TGTGCCAGCAGTTTCCCTGGGGCCAACGTCCTGACTTTC. Translation gives CASSFPGANVLTF.

This clonotype was recorded a few times. The chain is built from TRBV4-1 and TRBJ1-1; D is uncertain. Germline-derived CDR1 and CDR2 are MGHRA and YSYEKL. This CDR3 comprises 15 residues. V was cut by 0 bases and J by 6 bases, with 14 bases left in between. In DNA form, the CDR3 reads TGCGCCAGCAGCCAAGAAATTGTTTTGGGCTCTGAAGCTTTCTTT. Translating gives CASSQEIVLGSEAFF.

The sample holds a few counts of this clonotype. This chain links TRBV9 with TRBJ2-1; 7 positions match TRBD2. There are 15 residues in the CDR3. V lost 2 bases to trimming and J lost 3 bases; unmatched junction nucleotides: 5. Germline CDR1 SGDLS, CDR2 YYNGEE. The CDR3 DNA reads as TGTGCCAGCAGCGTTGGCGGGAGAAACTACAATGAGCAGTTCTTC. This encodes CASSVGGRNYNEQFF.

A word on this clonotype: A read error may be the cause here, since a much bigger clone is one base away. CDR3 residues: CAISPGGDNSPLHF. The CDR3 coding sequence is TGTGCCATCTCACCCGGTGGGGATAATTCACCCCTCCACTTT. The genes are TRBV18 and TRBJ1-6; no definite D call. The germline V gene has CDR1 KGHSH and CDR2 LQKENI. The CDR3 contains 14 residues.

This clonotype occurred many times. As DNA, the CDR3 is TGTGCCAGCGTCCCCGGACAGGACACCGGGGAGCTGTTTTTT. Translated, it gives CASVPGQDTGELFF. The chain carries TRBV7-9 and TRBJ2-2, with 7 bases that match TRBD1. The V segment lost 8 bases and the J segment 3 bases; nucleotides outside the gene matches: 6. This CDR3 has 14 residues. In germline, CDR1 is SEHNR, CDR2 FQNEAQ (reference sequence). Based on the CDR3 plus reference TRBV7-9 and TRBJ2-2, the full variable domain is DTGVSQNPRHKITKRGQNVTFRCDPISEHNRLYWYRQTLGQGPEFLTYFQNEAQLEKSRLLSDRFSAERPKGSFSTLEIQRTEQGDSAMYLCASVPGQDTGELFFGEGSRLTVL.

The chain couples TRBV28 to TRBJ2-1; no clear D gene. The CDR3 is 16 residues long. The germline gives CDR1 MDHEN, CDR2 SYDVKM. Trimming shortened V by 2 bases and J by 4 bases, and 15 bases separated the two germline ends. Written as DNA, the CDR3 is TGTGCCAGCAGTTTAGGAGACCATCTCCAATACAATGAGCAGTTCTTC. It yields the protein CASSLGDHLQYNEQFF.

This clonotype was counted many times. The chain joins TRBV7-9 to TRBJ1-5; unclear D gene. The germline CDR1 and CDR2 sequences are SEHNR and FQNEAQ (reference sequence). CDR3 length equals 14 residues. V lost 1 base and J lost 3, with 7 bases in between. The CDR3 loop reads CASSLEGINQPQHF. The DNA for the CDR3 is TGTGCCAGCAGCTTAGAAGGAATCAATCAGCCCCAGCATTTT.

The chain uses TRBV21-1 and TRBJ1-2; the D segment call TRBD1 is taken from the table without a DNA check. TRBV21-1 is a pseudogene. The CDR3 is made up of 15 amino acids. In nucleotides, the CDR3 is TGTGCCAGCAGCAAACTCTCCTGCCGGGGCTATGGCTACACCTTC. Amino acid sequence: CASSKLSCRGYGYTF.

At least ten counts were recorded for this clonotype. This rearrangement joins TRBV20-1 to TRBJ2-7, with 7 bases matching TRBD2. V was clipped by 6 bases and J by 1 base; unmatched bases: 6. The CDR3 sequence is 13 residues long. Germline CDR1 DFQATT, CDR2 SNEGSKA (reference sequence). CDR3 DNA sequence: TGCAGTGCGAGAAGCGGGACTTCCTACGAGCAGTACTTC. Protein sequence: CSARSGTSYEQYF.

This clonotype has a count of ten or more. The rearrangement links TRBV28 to TRBJ1-1; perhaps TRBD1 as D (6 bases). Trimming removed 5 bases at V and 3 bases at J, with 22 bases between. Germline CDR1 reads MDHEN; CDR2 reads SYDVKM. The CDR3 runs to 17 residues. This chain's CDR3 is CASSLIQTIQGHTEAFF. CDR3 DNA sequence: TGTGCCAGCAGTCTCATTCAAACAATACAGGGTCACACTGAAGCTTTCTTT.

V is TRBV29-1 and J is TRBJ2-5; D is possibly TRBD1 or TRBD2 (6 bases each). The length of the CDR3 is 16 residues. The V gene's germline CDR1 is SQVTM and CDR2 ANQGSEA. The germline V and J ends were trimmed by 3 bases and 5 bases, with 22 bases remaining between them. The CDR3 sequence: CSVEGGRDKGGETQYF. CDR3 sequence (DNA): TGCAGCGTTGAGGGGGGCCGGGACAAGGGAGGTGAGACCCAGTACTTC.

The table lists this clonotype with many counts. J is TRBJ2-2 and V is TRBV6-6, with TRBD2 identical over 7 bases. The V gene's germline CDR1 is MNHNY and CDR2 SVGAGI (reference sequence). The trim removed 4 bases at V and 3 bases at J, leaving 2 bases unmatched. The CDR3 has 14 amino acids. Written as DNA, the CDR3 is TGTGCCAGCAGTTTCGCGGGGGACACCGGGGAGCTGTTTTTT. Translated, it gives CASSFAGDTGELFF.